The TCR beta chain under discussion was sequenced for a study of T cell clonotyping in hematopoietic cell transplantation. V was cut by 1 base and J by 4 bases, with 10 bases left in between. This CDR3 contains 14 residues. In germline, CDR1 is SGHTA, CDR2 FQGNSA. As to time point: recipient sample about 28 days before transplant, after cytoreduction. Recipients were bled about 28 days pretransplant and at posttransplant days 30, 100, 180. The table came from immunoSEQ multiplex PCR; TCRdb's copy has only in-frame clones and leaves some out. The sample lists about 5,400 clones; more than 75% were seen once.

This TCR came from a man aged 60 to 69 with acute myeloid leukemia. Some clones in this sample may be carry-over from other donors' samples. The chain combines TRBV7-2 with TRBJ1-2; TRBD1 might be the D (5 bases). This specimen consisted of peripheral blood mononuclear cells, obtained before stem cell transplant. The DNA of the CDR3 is TGTGCCAGCAGCTTAGTGGAGGGGCTCTATGGCTACACCTTC. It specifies CASSLVEGLYGYTF.